These T cell receptor beta chains were read from a single sample in a study of blood T cell repertoires in COVID-19. Libraries were prepared by immunoSEQ multiplex PCR; TCRdb keeps only in-frame clonotypes and omits some of them. The repertoire holds approximately 490,000 clones, roughly nine tenths seen once, with roughly 0.7% in the top ten. Sequencing used PBMCs or T cells enriched from blood (not recorded which). The receptors stem from a woman aged 18-29 years who had recovered from COVID-19. CDR3s include the opening cysteine and the closing phenylalanine or tryptophan. D genes are given only for firm matches. The listing skips clone size in some rows; elsewhere it reads once, few, many or a size class.

V: TRBV30; size: NA; D: TRBD1; J: TRBJ1-2; DNA: TGTGCCTGGAGCTTACAGGGGGATTATGGCTACACCTTC; CDR3: CAWSLQGDYGYTF
V: TRBV15; size: NA; D: NA; J: TRBJ1-4; DNA: TGTGCCACCAGCAGAGATGGCCAACATGGGGAGGGTAAAGATGAAAAACTGTTTTTT; CDR3: CATSRDGQHGEGKDEKLFF
V: TRBV5-4; size: NA; D: TRBD1; J: TRBJ2-7; DNA: TGTGCCAGCAGCTTGGGGACAGGCTACGAGCAGTACTTC; CDR3: CASSLGTGYEQYF
V: TRBV18; size: NA; D: NA; J: TRBJ2-5; DNA: TGTGCCAGCTCACCACCTACAGACTTAGGAGGGTCGGAGACCCAGTACTTC; CDR3: CASSPPTDLGGSETQYF
V: TRBV28; size: NA; D: NA; J: TRBJ1-1; DNA: TGTGCCAGCAGTCCCGGGAGGTGGGGGAGAGGTTCGAACACTGAAGCTTTCTTT; CDR3: CASSPGRWGRGSNTEAFF
V: TRBV4-1; size: NA; D: NA; J: TRBJ2-7; DNA: TGCGCCAGCAGCCAAGGTCGGCAGGTTTACGAGCAGTACTTC; CDR3: CASSQGRQVYEQYF
V: TRBV5-1; size: few; D: NA; J: TRBJ1-4; DNA: TGCGCCAGCAGCTTTGGGCCGAATGAAAAACTGTTTTTT; CDR3: CASSFGPNEKLFF
V: TRBV18; size: NA; D: NA; J: TRBJ2-5; DNA: TGTGCCAGCTCACGTCAGGGCACCCAAGAGACCCAGTACTTC; CDR3: CASSRQGTQETQYF
V: TRBV28; size: NA; D: TRBD2; J: TRBJ2-3; DNA: TGTGCCAGCAGTTTGGGAGGGGACGGGAATACGCAGTATTTT; CDR3: CASSLGGDGNTQYF
V: TRBV20-1; size: few; D: NA; J: TRBJ1-1; DNA: TGCAGTGCGATAGAGAACACTGAAGCTTTCTTT; CDR3: CSAIENTEAFF
V: TRBV7-9; size: NA; D: NA; J: TRBJ1-1; DNA: TGTGCCAGCAGCCCAGGAGGAGTGAACACTGAAGCTTTCTTT; CDR3: CASSPGGVNTEAFF
V: TRBV9; size: NA; D: TRBD1; J: TRBJ1-2; DNA: TGTGCCAGCAGCGCCTCGACAGGGTCGGCATATGGCTACACCTTC; CDR3: CASSASTGSAYGYTF
V: TRBV5-6; size: NA; D: TRBD1; J: TRBJ1-2; DNA: TGTGCCAGCAGCTCAGGGGGTGACGGCTACACCTTC; CDR3: CASSSGGDGYTF
V: TRBV19; size: NA; D: NA; J: TRBJ1-1; DNA: TGTGCCAGTAGTTCCTGGCGCGGGGTCTGGGCTGAAGCTTTCTTT; CDR3: CASSSWRGVWAEAFF
V: TRBV18; size: once; D: NA; J: TRBJ1-1; DNA: TGTGCCAGCGCGCTACAGGGACACACTGAAGCTTTCTTT; CDR3: CASALQGHTEAFF
V: TRBV19; size: NA; D: TRBD1; J: TRBJ1-2; DNA: TGTGCCAGTAGTAGGGACAGGGGGCAAGTTAACTATGGCTACACCTTC; CDR3: CASSRDRGQVNYGYTF
V: TRBV7-2; size: NA; D: NA; J: TRBJ1-2; DNA: TGTGCCAGCAGCTCACAGGGTTCTAACTATGGCTACACCTTC; CDR3: CASSSQGSNYGYTF
V: TRBV25-1; size: once; D: NA; J: TRBJ1-1; DNA: TGTGCCAGCAGTGGCAGGGGTCTGGGCACTGAAGCTTTCTTT; CDR3: CASSGRGLGTEAFF
V: TRBV19; size: NA; D: NA; J: TRBJ2-3; DNA: TGTGCCAGTAGTATTAACAGCCAAGATACGCAGTATTTT; CDR3: CASSINSQDTQYF
V: TRBV5-6; size: NA; D: NA; J: TRBJ2-2; DNA: TGTGCCAGCAGCTTGGACAGAGCCGGGGAGCTGTTTTTT; CDR3: CASSLDRAGELFF
V: TRBV19; size: NA; D: TRBD2; J: TRBJ2-3; DNA: TGTGCCAGCTCGAGCGGGGGGGCCGTTTTTAGCACAGATACGCAGTATTTT; CDR3: CASSSGGAVFSTDTQYF
V: TRBV2; size: NA; D: TRBD1; J: TRBJ2-5; DNA: TGTGCCAGCAGCCCCGGACAGGGGGGTTGGGAGACCCAGTACTTC; CDR3: CASSPGQGGWETQYF
V: TRBV6-5; size: NA; D: NA; J: TRBJ2-1; DNA: TGTGCCAGCAGTCACACAGGGTATGGCTACAATGAGCAGTTCTTC; CDR3: CASSHTGYGYNEQFF
V: TRBV28; size: NA; D: NA; J: TRBJ2-1; DNA: TGTGCCAGCAGTTTGAACAACATTGGGGCTTACAATGAGCAGTTCTTC; CDR3: CASSLNNIGAYNEQFF
V: TRBV27; size: NA; D: NA; J: TRBJ1-2; DNA: TGTGCCAGCAGTTTAAACGGGGTCCTCTATGGCTACACCTTC; CDR3: CASSLNGVLYGYTF
V: TRBV5-4; size: NA; D: NA; J: TRBJ1-4; DNA: TGTGCCAGCAGCTTGGAGGGCGGCAGGGGTAATGAAAAACTGTTTTTT; CDR3: CASSLEGGRGNEKLFF
V: TRBV19; size: NA; D: TRBD1; J: TRBJ1-6; DNA: TGTGCCAGTAGTAACAGGGGGGATTCACCCCTCCACTTT; CDR3: CASSNRGDSPLHF
V: TRBV5-5; size: NA; D: NA; J: TRBJ1-3; DNA: TGTGCCAGCAGCCCCAGGGTCGTAATCTCTGGAAACACCATATATTTT; CDR3: CASSPRVVISGNTIYF
V: TRBV4-1; size: NA; D: NA; J: TRBJ2-3; DNA: TGCGCCAGCAGCCAAGTACTGGATACGCAGTATTTT; CDR3: CASSQVLDTQYF
V: TRBV6-1; size: NA; D: NA; J: TRBJ2-3; DNA: TGTGCCAGCAGTGAAGGAGGTATCGGCTTCACAGATACGCAGTATTTT; CDR3: CASSEGGIGFTDTQYF
V: TRBV27; size: once; D: NA; J: TRBJ1-2; DNA: TGTGCCAGCAGTAAAGAGTTTTCTAGTTACACCTTC; CDR3: CASSKEFSSYTF
V: TRBV14; size: NA; D: TRBD1; J: TRBJ1-6; DNA: TGTGCCAGCAGCCTACAGGGGGCGCTTGGTTCACCCCTCCACTTT; CDR3: CASSLQGALGSPLHF
V: TRBV7-9; size: NA; D: TRBD1; J: TRBJ1-1; DNA: TGTGCCAGCAGCCAGGGACAGGGGGAGTGGACTGAAGCTTTCTTT; CDR3: CASSQGQGEWTEAFF
V: TRBV12-3/TRBV12-4; size: NA; D: NA; J: TRBJ2-5; DNA: TGTGCCAGCACCCCAGGCGAGACCCAGTACTTC; CDR3: CASTPGETQYF
V: TRBV7-9; size: NA; D: NA; J: TRBJ2-4; DNA: TGTGCCAGCAGTTCCTATGCGAGGAACATTCAGTACTTC; CDR3: CASSSYARNIQYF
V: TRBV30; size: NA; D: TRBD1; J: TRBJ1-2; DNA: TGTGCCTGGAGCAAAACAGGGACAGGGGTCTTTGATGGCTACACCTTC; CDR3: CAWSKTGTGVFDGYTF
V: TRBV2; size: NA; D: TRBD1; J: TRBJ1-1; DNA: TGTGCCTCCCACAGGGGGCGAGTCACTGAAGCTTTCTTT; CDR3: CASHRGRVTEAFF
V: TRBV9; size: NA; D: NA; J: TRBJ2-3; DNA: TGTGCCACCGCTTCGGGACAAATAGGAGATACGCAGTATTTT; CDR3: CATASGQIGDTQYF
V: TRBV10-3; size: NA; D: NA; J: TRBJ1-2; DNA: TGTGCCATCAGCGCGGGGCTAGTCTATGGCTACACCTTC; CDR3: CAISAGLVYGYTF
V: TRBV27; size: NA; D: TRBD1; J: TRBJ1-6; DNA: TGTGCCAGCTCCTCATCGACAGGGTTTTATTCACCCCTCCACTTT; CDR3: CASSSSTGFYSPLHF
V: TRBV3-1/TRBV3-2; size: NA; D: NA; J: TRBJ1-1; DNA: TGTGCCAGCAGCCAAGCCCCGGGGGAAAACACTGAAGCTTTCTTT; CDR3: CASSQAPGENTEAFF
V: TRBV30; size: few; D: NA; J: TRBJ1-6; DNA: TGTGCCTGGAAGCTCCAGGGCTCACCCCTCCACTTT; CDR3: CAWKLQGSPLHF
V: TRBV4-2; size: NA; D: TRBD2; J: TRBJ2-5; DNA: TGTGCCAGCAGCCAGGGCGGGGGGGCCCAAGAGACCCAGTACTTC; CDR3: CASSQGGGAQETQYF
V: TRBV28; size: NA; D: TRBD2; J: TRBJ2-7; DNA: TGTGCCAGCAGTCTTCCGGGGACGTCGGGAGGAGAGCAGTACTTC; CDR3: CASSLPGTSGGEQYF
V: TRBV19; size: NA; D: TRBD1; J: TRBJ1-5; DNA: TGTGCCAGCCGGCCGGCAGGGGGCCTGGGCAATCAGCCCCAGCATTTT; CDR3: CASRPAGGLGNQPQHF
V: TRBV7-9; size: NA; D: TRBD1; J: TRBJ1-1; DNA: TGTGCCAGCAGCCCAACCGGGACAGGGATGGAGACTGAAGCTTTCTTT; CDR3: CASSPTGTGMETEAFF
V: TRBV5-1; size: NA; D: TRBD1; J: TRBJ2-7; DNA: TGCGCCAGCAGCTTCAGCCCAACAGGGGACTCCTACGAGCAGTACTTC; CDR3: CASSFSPTGDSYEQYF
V: TRBV28; size: NA; D: NA; J: TRBJ1-1; DNA: TGTGCCAGCCCCCCCCGCGGGGACTTCACCAAAATGAACACTGAAGCTTTCTTT; CDR3: CASPPRGDFTKMNTEAFF
V: TRBV19; size: NA; D: TRBD2; J: TRBJ2-2; DNA: TGTGCCAGTAGCCCCTCGGGGGGACCCACCGGGGAGCTGTTTTTT; CDR3: CASSPSGGPTGELFF
V: TRBV10-3; size: NA; D: NA; J: TRBJ1-5; DNA: TGTGCCATCAGCCCCGGGTCCCGGGATCAGCCCCAGCATTTT; CDR3: CAISPGSRDQPQHF
V: TRBV7-2; size: NA; D: NA; J: TRBJ1-3; DNA: TGTGCCAGCAGCTTAGGGGGAGGGCGGAACACCATATATTTT; CDR3: CASSLGGGRNTIYF
V: TRBV9; size: few; D: TRBD1; J: TRBJ1-2; DNA: TGTGCCAGCAGCCCCCGCCGGGACAGCGAAGGCTACACCTTC; CDR3: CASSPRRDSEGYTF
V: TRBV7-3; size: NA; D: NA; J: TRBJ1-1; DNA: TGTGCCAGCAGCTTCCGGGGTAGGACTGAAGCTTTCTTT; CDR3: CASSFRGRTEAFF